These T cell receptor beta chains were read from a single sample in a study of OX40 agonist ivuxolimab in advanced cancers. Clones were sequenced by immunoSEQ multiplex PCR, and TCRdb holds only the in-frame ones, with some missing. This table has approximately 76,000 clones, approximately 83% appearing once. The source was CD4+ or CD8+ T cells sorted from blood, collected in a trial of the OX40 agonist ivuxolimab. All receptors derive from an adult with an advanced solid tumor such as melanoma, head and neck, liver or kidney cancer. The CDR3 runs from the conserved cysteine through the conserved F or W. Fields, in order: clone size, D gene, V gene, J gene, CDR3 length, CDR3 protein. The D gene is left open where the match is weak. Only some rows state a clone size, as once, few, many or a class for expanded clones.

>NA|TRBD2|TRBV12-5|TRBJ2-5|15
CASGRGAGAVQTQYF
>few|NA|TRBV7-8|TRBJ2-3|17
CASSLRERRATTDTQYF
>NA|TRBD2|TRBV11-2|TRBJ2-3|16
CASSPDGGSGGNTQYF
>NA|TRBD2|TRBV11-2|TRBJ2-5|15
CASSLGLAGSETQYF
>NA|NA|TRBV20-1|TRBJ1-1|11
CSARVGIEAFF
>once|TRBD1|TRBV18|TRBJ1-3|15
CATTRTGGAGNTIYF
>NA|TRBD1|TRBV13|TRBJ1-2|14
CASSSRDRAYGYTF
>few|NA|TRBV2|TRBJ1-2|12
CASRTDVYGYTF
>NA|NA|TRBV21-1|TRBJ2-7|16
CASSKVWAGDPYEQYF
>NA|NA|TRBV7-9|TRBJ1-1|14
CASSPGGLGTEAFF
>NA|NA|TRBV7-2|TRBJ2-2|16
CASIRFGVGNTGELFF
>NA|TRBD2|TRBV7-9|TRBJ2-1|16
CASSLQSGSGGNEQFF
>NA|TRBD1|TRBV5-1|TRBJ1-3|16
CASSLWTGHSGNTIYF
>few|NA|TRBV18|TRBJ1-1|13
CASSPRLDTEAFF
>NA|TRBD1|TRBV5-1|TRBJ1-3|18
CASSRSGTGASAGNTIYF
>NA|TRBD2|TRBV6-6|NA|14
CASSGGRNTYEQYF
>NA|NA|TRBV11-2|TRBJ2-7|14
CASSLEPTGYEQYF
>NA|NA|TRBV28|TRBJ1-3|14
CASRRGVAGNTIYF
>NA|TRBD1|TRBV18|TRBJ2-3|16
CASSPGWTGELGTQYF
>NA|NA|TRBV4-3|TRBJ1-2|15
CASSPGHLGIYGYTF
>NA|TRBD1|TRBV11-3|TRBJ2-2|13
CASSLGGVGELFF
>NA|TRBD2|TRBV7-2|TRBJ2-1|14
CASSRVAGGPEQFF
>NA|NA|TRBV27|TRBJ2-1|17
CASSWLMRHEGSNEQFF
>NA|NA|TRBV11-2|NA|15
CASSLEGRGSYEQYF
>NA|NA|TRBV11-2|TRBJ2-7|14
CASSARGPRDEQYF
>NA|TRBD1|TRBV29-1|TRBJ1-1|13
CSVEGQGKGEAFF
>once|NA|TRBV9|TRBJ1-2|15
CASSLQGGGLDGYTF
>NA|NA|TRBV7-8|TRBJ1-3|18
CASRLLWQGAISGNTIYF